This T cell receptor beta chain originates from a study of CD8+ T cells in alopecia areata. Notes on the study in general: For lesional scalp, especially alopecia totalis/universalis, clonality was higher than in normal scalp. Sequences from scalp samples also cover resident alphabeta T cells of normal skin.

CD4+ cells of a handful of patients were further sorted as CD25+CD127-. Lesional scalp punch biopsies and peripheral blood came from alopecia areata patients. The CDR3 has 14 amino acids. CDR1 is SGHNT and CDR2 is YYREEE in the germline V gene (reference sequence). With 4 bases clipped from V and 5 bases from J, the junction kept 9 bases outside the gene matches. This clone was picked up one time. Its antigen is not known. Extracted RNA was reverse transcribed, and the resulting cDNA served as sequencing template. This table comes from immunoSEQ multiplex PCR, and its TCRdb copy is limited to in-frame clones, with some not included. The sample contains roughly 13,000 clones, around 60% of which appear only once.

The sequencing sample was made of CD4+ Tregs sorted from blood. The TCR originated in a human donor with alopecia areata. The rearrangement joins TRBV5-4 to TRBJ2-7; 7 bases line up with TRBD2. CDR3 in amino acids: CASSTSVLRDEQYF. The CDR3 DNA is TGTGCCAGCAGCACTAGCGTTCTTCGGGACGAGCAGTACTTC. Using reference TRBV5-4 and TRBJ2-7 for the parts outside the CDR3, the full variable domain is ETGVTQSPTHLIKTRGQQVTLRCSSQSGHNTVSWYQQALGQGPQFIFQYYREEENGRGNFPPRFSGLQFPNYSSELNVNALELDDSALYLCASSTSVLRDEQYFGPGTRLTVT.